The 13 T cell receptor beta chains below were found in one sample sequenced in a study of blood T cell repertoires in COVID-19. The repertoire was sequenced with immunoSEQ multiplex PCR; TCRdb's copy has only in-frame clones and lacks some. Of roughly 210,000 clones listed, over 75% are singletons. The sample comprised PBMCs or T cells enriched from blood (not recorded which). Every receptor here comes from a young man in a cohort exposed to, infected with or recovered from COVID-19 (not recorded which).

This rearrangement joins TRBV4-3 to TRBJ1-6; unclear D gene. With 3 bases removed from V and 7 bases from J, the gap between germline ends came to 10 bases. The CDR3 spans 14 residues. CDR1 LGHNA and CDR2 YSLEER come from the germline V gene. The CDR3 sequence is CASSQVGKNSPLHF. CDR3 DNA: TGCGCCAGCAGCCAGGTGGGCAAGAATTCACCCCTCCACTTT.

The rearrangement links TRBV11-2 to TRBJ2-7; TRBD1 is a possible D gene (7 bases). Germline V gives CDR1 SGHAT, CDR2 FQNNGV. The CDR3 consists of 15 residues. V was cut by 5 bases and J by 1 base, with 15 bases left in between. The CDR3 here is CASSHPGGLSYEQYF. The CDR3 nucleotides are TGTGCCAGCAGCCATCCAGGGGGGCTTTCCTACGAGCAGTACTTC.

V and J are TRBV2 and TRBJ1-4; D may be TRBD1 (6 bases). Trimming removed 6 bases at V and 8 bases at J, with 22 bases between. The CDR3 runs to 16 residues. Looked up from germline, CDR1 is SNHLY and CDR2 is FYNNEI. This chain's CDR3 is CASSFKQGIIKEKLFF. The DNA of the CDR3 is TGTGCCAGCAGCTTTAAACAGGGAATCATTAAAGAAAAACTGTTTTTT.

CDR3 amino acids: CASSDSRANTEAFF. CDR3 in DNA: TGTGCCAGCAGTGATTCCAGGGCGAACACTGAAGCTTTCTTT. The chain has TRBV2 and TRBJ1-1; perhaps TRBD1 as D (5 bases). This CDR3 is 14 amino acids long. Germline assignment: CDR1 SNHLY and CDR2 FYNNEI. Trimming took 3 bases from V and 1 from J, leaving 9 bases between them.

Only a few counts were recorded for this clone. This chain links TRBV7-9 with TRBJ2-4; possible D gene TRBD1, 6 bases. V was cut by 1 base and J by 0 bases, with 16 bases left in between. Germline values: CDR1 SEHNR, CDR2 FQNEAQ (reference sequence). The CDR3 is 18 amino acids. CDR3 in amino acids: CASSLGGGAVLAKNIQYF. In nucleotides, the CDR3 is TGTGCCAGCAGCTTAGGAGGGGGTGCAGTCCTAGCCAAAAACATTCAGTACTTC.

The CDR3 DNA is TGTGCCACCAGCAGAGAACAGGGTGGACACAACACCATATATTTT. Its translation is CATSREQGGHNTIYF. This chain connects TRBV15 to TRBJ1-3, with a tentative D call TRBD1 (6 bases). The CDR3 is 15 residues long. Germline CDR1 and CDR2: LNHNV and YYDKDF (reference sequence). The V end lost 0 bases, the J end lost 7 bases, and 13 bases lay between the germline ends.

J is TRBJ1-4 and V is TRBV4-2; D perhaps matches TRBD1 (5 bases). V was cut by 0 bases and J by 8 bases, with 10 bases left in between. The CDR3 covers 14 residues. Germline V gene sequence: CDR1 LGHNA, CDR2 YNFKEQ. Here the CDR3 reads CASSQEGVQEKLFF. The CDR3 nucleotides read TGTGCCAGCAGCCAAGAAGGGGTTCAAGAAAAACTGTTTTTT.

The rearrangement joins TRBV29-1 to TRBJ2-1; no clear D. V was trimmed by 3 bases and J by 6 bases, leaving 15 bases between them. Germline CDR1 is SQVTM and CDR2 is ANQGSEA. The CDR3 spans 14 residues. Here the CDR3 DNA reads TGCAGCGTTGAGCCCCAGAATTCAATCAATGAGCAGTTCTTC. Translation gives CSVEPQNSINEQFF.

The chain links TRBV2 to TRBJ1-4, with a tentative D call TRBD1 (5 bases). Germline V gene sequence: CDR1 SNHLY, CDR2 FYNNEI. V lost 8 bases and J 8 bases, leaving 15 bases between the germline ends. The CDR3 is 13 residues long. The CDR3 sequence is CASLGLGGEKLFF. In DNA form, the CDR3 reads TGTGCCAGCCTCGGACTCGGGGGGGAAAAACTGTTTTTT.

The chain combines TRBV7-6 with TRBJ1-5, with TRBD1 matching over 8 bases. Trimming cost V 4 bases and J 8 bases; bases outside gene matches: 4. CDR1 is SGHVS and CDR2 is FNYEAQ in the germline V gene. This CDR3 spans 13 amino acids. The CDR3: CASSSGGGKPQHF. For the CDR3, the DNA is TGTGCCAGCAGCTCAGGGGGCGGAAAGCCCCAGCATTTT.

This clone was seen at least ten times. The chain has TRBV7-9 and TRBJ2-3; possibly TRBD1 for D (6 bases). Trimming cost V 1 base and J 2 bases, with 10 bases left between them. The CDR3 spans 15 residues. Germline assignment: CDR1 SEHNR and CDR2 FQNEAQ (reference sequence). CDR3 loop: CASSLEDRDTDTQYF. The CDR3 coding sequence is TGTGCCAGCAGCTTAGAGGACAGAGACACAGATACGCAGTATTTT.

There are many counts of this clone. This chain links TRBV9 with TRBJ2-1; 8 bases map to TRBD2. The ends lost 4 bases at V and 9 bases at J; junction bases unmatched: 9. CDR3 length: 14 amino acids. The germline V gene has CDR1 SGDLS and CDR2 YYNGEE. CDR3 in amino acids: CASSPQLAVPEQFF. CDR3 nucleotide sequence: TGTGCCAGCAGCCCCCAACTAGCGGTCCCTGAGCAGTTCTTC.

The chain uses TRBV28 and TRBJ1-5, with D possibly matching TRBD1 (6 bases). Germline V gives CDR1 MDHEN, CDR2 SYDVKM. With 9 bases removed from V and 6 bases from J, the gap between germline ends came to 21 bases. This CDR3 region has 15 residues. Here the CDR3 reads CASKWSGRGGQPQHF. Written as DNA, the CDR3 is TGTGCCAGTAAATGGTCGGGGAGAGGGGGTCAGCCCCAGCATTTT.